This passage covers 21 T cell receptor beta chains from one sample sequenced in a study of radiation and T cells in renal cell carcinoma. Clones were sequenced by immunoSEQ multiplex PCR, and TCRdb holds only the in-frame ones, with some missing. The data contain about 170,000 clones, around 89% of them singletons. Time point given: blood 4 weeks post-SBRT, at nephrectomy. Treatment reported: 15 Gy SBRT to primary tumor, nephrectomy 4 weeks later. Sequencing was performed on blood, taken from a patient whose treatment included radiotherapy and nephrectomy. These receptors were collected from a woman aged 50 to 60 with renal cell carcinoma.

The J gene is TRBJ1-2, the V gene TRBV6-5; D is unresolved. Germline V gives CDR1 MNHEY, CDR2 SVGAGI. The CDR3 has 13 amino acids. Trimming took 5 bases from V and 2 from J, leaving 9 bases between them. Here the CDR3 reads CASSTSPNYGYTF. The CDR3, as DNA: TGTGCCAGCAGTACCAGCCCCAACTATGGCTACACCTTC.

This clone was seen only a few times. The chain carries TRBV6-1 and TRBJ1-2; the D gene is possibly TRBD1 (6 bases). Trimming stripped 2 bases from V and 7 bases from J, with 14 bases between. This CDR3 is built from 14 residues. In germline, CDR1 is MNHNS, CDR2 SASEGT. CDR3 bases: TGTGCCAGCAGTGAAAATTGGAGGACAGCTGGCTACACCTTC. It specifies CASSENWRTAGYTF.

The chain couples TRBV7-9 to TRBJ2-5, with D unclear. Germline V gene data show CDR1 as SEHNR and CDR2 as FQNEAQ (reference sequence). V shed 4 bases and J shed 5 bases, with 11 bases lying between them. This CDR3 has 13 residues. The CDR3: CASSSPVRETQYF. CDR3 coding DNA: TGTGCCAGCAGCTCCCCCGTTCGGGAGACCCAGTACTTC.

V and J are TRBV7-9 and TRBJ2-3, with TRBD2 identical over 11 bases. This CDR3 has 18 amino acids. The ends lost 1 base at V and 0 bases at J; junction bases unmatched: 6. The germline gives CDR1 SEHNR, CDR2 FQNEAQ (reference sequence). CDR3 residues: CASSLGSGTSGSTDTQYF. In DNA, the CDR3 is TGTGCCAGCAGCTTAGGGTCTGGGACTAGCGGTAGCACAGATACGCAGTATTTT.

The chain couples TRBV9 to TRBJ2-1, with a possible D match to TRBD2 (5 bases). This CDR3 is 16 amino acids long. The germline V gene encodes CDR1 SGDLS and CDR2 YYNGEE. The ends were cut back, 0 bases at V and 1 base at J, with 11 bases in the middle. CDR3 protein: CASSVETISSYNEQFF. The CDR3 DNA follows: TGTGCCAGCAGCGTAGAGACTATTTCGTCCTACAATGAGCAGTTCTTC.

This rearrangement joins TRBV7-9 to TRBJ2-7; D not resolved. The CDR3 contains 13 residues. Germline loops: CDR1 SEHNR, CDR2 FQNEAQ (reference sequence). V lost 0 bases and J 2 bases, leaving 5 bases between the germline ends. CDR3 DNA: TGTGCCAGCAGCTTAGCGGGAACCTACGAGCAGTACTTC. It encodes CASSLAGTYEQYF.

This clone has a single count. CDR3 residues: CASSSQVAGYTF. In nucleotides, the CDR3 is TGTGCCAGCAGTTCTCAGGTAGCGGGCTACACCTTC. The chain couples TRBV28 to TRBJ1-2; D unclear. The ends were cut back, 4 bases at V and 8 bases at J, with 11 bases in the middle. CDR3 length: 12 residues. Looked up from germline, CDR1 is MDHEN and CDR2 is SYDVKM.

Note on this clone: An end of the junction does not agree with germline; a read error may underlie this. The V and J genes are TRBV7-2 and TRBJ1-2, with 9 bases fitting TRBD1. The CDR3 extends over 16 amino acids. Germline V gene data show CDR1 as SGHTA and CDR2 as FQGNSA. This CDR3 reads CASTLQGAQVTRGYTF. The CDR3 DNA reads TGTGCCAGCACCTTACAGGGGGCGCAAGTAACTAGGGGCTACACCTTC.

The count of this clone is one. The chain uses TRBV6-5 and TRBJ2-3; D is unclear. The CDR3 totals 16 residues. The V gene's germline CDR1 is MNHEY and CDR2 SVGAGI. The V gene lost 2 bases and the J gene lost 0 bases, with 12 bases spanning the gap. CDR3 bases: TGTGCCAGCAGTTACAGGGCTCCGGGCAGCACAGATACGCAGTATTTT. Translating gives CASSYRAPGSTDTQYF.

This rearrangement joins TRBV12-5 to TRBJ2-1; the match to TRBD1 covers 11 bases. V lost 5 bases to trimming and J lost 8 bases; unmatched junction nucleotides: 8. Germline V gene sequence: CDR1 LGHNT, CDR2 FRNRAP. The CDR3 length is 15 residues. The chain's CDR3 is CASGPGTGGFDEQFF. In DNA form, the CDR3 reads TGTGCTAGTGGTCCCGGGACAGGGGGTTTCGATGAGCAGTTCTTC.

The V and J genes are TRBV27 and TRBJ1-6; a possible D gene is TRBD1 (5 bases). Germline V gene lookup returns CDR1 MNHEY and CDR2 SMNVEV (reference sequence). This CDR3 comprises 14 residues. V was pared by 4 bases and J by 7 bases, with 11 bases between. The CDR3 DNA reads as TGTGCCAGCAGTTGGCGGGGGGGGAATTCACCCCTCCACTTT. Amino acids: CASSWRGGNSPLHF.

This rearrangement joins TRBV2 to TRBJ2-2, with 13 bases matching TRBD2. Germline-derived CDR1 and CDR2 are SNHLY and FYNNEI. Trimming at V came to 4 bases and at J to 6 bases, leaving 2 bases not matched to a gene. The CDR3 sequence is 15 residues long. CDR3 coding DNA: TGTGCCAGCAGTGGACTAGCGGGGGGTTCCGGGGAGCTGTTTTTT. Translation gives CASSGLAGGSGELFF. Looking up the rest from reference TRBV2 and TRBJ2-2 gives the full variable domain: EPEVTQTPSHQVTQMGQEVILRCVPISNHLYFYWYRQILGQKVEFLVSFYNNEISEKSEIFDDQFSVERPDGSNFTLKIRSTKLEDSAMYFCASSGLAGGSGELFFGEGSRLTVL.

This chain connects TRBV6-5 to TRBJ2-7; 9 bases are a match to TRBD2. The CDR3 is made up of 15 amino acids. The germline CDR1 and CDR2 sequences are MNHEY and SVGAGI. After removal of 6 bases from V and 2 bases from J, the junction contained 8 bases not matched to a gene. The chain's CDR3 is CASSNGRGGTYEQYF. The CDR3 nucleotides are TGTGCCAGCAGCAACGGGCGGGGGGGGACCTACGAGCAGTACTTC.

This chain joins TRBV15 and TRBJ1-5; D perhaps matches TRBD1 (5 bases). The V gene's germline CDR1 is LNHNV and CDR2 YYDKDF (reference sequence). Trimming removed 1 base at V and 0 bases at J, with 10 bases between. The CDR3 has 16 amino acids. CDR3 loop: CATSRGGTPSNQPQHF. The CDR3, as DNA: TGTGCCACCAGCAGAGGTGGGACTCCTAGCAATCAGCCCCAGCATTTT. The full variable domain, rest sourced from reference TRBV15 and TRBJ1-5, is DAMVIQNPRYQVTQFGKPVTLSCSQTLNHNVMYWYQQKSSQAPKLLFHYYDKDFNNEADTPDNFQSRRPNTSFCFLDIRSPGLGDTAMYLCATSRGGTPSNQPQHFGDGTRLSIL.

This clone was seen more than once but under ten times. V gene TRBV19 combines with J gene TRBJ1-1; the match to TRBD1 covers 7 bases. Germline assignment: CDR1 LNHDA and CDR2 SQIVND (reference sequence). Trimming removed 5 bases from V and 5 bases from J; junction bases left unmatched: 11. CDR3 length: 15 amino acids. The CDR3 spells CASSEWTQGRTEAFF. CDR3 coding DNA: TGTGCCAGTAGTGAGTGGACACAGGGGAGGACTGAAGCTTTCTTT.

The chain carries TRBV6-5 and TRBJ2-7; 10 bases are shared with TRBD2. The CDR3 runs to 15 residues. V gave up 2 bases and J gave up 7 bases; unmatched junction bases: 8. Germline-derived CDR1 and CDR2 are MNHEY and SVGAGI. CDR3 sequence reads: CASSYRGTSAREQYF. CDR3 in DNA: TGTGCCAGCAGTTACCGGGGGACTAGCGCCAGGGAGCAGTACTTC.

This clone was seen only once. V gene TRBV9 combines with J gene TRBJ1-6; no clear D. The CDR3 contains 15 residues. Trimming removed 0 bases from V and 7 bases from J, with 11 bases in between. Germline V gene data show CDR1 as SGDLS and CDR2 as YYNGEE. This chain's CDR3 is CASSVALGWNSPLHF. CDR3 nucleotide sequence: TGTGCCAGCAGCGTAGCCCTGGGTTGGAATTCACCCCTCCACTTT.

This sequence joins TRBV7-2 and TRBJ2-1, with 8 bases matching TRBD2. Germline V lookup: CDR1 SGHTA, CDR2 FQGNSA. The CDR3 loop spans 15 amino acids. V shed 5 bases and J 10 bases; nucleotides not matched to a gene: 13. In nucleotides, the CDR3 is TGTGCCAGCAGCACTGGACTAGCCATGGATCGAGAGCAGTTCTTC. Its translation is CASSTGLAMDREQFF.

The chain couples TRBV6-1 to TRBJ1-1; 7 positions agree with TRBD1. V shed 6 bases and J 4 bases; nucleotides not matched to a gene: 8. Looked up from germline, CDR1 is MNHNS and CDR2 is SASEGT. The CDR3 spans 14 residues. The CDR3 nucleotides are TGTGCCAGCAGCAACAGGGGCGAAACCACTGAAGCTTTCTTT. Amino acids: CASSNRGETTEAFF.

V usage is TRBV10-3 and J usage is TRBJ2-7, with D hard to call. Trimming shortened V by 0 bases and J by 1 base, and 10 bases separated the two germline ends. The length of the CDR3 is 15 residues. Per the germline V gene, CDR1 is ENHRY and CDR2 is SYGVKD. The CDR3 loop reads CAISESVGFSYEQYF. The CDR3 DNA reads TGTGCCATCAGTGAGTCTGTGGGTTTTTCCTACGAGCAGTACTTC.

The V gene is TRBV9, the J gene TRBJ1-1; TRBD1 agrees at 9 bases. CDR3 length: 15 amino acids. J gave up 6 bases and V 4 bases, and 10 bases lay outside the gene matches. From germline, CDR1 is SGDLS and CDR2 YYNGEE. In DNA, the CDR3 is TGTGCCAGCAGCCCCTCCGGGACAGGGAATCCTGAAGCTTTCTTT. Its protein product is CASSPSGTGNPEAFF.